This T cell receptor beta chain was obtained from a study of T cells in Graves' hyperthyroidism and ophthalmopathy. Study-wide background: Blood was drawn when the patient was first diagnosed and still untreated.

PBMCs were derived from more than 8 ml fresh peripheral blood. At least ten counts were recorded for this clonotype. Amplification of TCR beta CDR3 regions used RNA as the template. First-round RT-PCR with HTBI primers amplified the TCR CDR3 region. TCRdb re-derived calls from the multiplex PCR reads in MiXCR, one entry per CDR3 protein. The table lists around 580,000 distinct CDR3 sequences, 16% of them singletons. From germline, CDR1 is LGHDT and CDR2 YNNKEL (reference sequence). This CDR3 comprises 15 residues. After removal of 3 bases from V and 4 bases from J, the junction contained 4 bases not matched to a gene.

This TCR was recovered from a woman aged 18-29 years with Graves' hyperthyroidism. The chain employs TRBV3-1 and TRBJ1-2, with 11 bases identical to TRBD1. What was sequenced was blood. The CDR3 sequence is CASSHDGTGGYGYTF. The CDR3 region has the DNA TGTGCCAGCAGCCATGACGGGACAGGGGGCTATGGCTACACCTTC.